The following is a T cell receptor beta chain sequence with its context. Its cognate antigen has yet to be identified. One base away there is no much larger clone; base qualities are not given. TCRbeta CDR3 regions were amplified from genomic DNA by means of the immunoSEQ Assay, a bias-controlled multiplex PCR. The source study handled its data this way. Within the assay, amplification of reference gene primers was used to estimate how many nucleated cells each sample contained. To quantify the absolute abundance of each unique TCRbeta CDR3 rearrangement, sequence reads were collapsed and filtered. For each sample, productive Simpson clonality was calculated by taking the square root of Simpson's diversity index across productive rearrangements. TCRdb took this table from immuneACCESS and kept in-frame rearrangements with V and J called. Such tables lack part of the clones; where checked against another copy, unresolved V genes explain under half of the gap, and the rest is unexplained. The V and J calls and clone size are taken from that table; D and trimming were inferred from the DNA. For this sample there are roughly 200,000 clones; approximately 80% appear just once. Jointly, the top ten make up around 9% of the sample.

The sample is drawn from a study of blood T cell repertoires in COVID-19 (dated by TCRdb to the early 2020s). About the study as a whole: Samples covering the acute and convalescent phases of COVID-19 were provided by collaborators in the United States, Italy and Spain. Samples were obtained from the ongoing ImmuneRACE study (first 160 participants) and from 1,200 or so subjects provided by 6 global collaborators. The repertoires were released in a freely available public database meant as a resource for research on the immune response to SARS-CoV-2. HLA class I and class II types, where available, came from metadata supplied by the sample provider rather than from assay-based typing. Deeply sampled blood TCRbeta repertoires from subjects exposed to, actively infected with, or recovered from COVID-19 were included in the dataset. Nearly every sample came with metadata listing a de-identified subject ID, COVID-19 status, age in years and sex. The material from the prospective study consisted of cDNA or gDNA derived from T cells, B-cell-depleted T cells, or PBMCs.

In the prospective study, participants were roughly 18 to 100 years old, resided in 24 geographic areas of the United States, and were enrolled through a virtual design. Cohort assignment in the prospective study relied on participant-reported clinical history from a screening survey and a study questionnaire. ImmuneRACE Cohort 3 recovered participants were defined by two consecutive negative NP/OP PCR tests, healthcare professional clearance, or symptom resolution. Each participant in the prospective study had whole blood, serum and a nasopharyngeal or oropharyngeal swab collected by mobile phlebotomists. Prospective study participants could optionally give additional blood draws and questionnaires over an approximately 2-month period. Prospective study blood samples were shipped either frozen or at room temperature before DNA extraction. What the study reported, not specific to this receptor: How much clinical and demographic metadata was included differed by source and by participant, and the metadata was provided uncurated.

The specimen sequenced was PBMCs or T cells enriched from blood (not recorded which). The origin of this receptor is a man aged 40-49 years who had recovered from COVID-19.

At the DNA level, the sequence is TGTGCCAGCAGCCTAAGACAGCCCAAAAACATTCAGTACTTC. Translated, it gives CASSLRQPKNIQYF. Recombination linked TRBV6-6 to TRBJ2-4, with TRBD1 perhaps the D gene, on 5 matching bases. CDR1 and CDR2 (MNHNY, SVGAGI) derive from the germline V gene (reference sequence). Counted from cysteine to phenylalanine, this CDR3 has 14 amino acids. This entry keeps only the CDR3 DNA: 42 bases, framed from base 1. V is pared back by 6 bases and J by 2 bases, with 11 bases lying between the germline termini.